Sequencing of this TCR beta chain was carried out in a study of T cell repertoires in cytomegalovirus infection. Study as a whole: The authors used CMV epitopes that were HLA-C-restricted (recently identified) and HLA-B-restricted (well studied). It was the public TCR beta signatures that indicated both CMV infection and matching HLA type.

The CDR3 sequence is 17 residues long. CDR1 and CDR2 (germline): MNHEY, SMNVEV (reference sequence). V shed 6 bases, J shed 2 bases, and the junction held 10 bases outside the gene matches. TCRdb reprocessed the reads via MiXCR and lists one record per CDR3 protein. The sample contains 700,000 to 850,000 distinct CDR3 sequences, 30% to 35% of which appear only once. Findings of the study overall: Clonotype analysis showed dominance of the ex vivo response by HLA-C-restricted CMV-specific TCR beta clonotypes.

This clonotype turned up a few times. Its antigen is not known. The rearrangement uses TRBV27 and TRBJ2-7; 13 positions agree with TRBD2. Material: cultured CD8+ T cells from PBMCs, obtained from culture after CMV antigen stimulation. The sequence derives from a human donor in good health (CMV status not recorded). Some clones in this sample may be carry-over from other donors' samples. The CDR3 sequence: CASRPRLAGGAAYEQYF. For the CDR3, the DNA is TGTGCCAGCAGACCTAGACTAGCGGGGGGCGCGGCCTACGAGCAGTACTTC.